The 15 T cell receptor beta chains below all came from one sample that was sequenced in a study of blood T cells in healthy people across ages. The use of a sample-barcoded 5' primer and a J-beta primer mix characterized a second PCR of roughly 6 to 11 cycles. MiXCR, run by TCRdb on the 5' RACE reads, gives a single entry per CDR3 protein. Seen here are 700,000 to 850,000 distinct CDR3 sequences, roughly 34% observed once, and the top ten hold around 13%. The sequenced sample was blood. These TCRs come from a man aged 18 to 29 in good health.

This clonotype was found a few times. The chain combines TRBV20-1 with TRBJ2-3; tentatively, D is TRBD2 (6 bases). This CDR3 has 14 residues. Trimming stripped 4 bases from V and 0 bases from J, with 11 bases between. Germline V CDR1 and CDR2: DFQATT, SNEGSKA (reference sequence). In DNA form, the CDR3 reads TGCAGTGCTACTATCGCGGGAAGCACAGATACGCAGTATTTT. It yields the protein CSATIAGSTDTQYF.

The rearrangement uses TRBV7-6 and TRBJ1-2; no definite D call. V was shortened by 1 base and J by 3 bases, with 9 bases between the two germline ends. This CDR3 is built from 14 residues. The germline V gene has CDR1 SGHVS and CDR2 FNYEAQ. CDR3 residues: CASSLGSGYYGYTF. The CDR3, as DNA: TGTGCCAGCAGCTTAGGGAGCGGCTACTATGGCTACACCTTC.

The gene calls are TRBV30 and TRBJ2-7; D could derive from TRBD1 or TRBD2 (5 bases each). The CDR3 is 15 amino acids. Trimming shortened V by 0 bases and J by 4 bases, and 16 bases separated the two germline ends. CDR1 GTSNPN and CDR2 SVGIG come from the germline V gene (reference sequence). CDR3 sequence reads: CAWSVRGDGIYEQYF. Written as DNA, the CDR3 is TGTGCCTGGAGTGTACGAGGGGACGGAATATACGAGCAGTACTTC.

V usage is TRBV7-9 and J usage is TRBJ2-5; D is ambiguous. The V gene's germline CDR1 is SEHNR and CDR2 FQNEAQ (reference sequence). The CDR3 extends over 13 amino acids. With 5 bases removed from V and 11 bases from J, the gap between germline ends came to 18 bases. The CDR3 DNA is TGTGCCAGCAGCCTAGGACCATCGGGTGAGCAGTACTTC. Protein: CASSLGPSGEQYF.

This chain uses TRBV5-1 with TRBJ2-6, with D unclear. This CDR3 region has 14 residues. CDR1 SGHRS and CDR2 YFSETQ come from the germline V gene. V was cut by 4 bases and J by 0 bases, with 5 bases left in between. The CDR3 DNA sequence: TGCGCCAGCAGCCAAACCTCTGGGGCCAACGTCCTGACTTTC. Its protein product is CASSQTSGANVLTF.

The chain recombines TRBV20-1 with TRBJ1-5, with TRBD1 as a possible D gene (5 bases). The CDR3 consists of 14 residues. Germline V gene sequence: CDR1 DFQATT, CDR2 SNEGSKA (reference sequence). Trimming removed 3 bases at V and 6 bases at J, with 15 bases between. This chain's CDR3 is CSARGDGGLQPQHF. DNA of the CDR3: TGCAGTGCTAGGGGGGACGGAGGGCTTCAGCCCCAGCATTTT.

The chain links TRBV20-1 to TRBJ2-5, with TRBD1 as a possible D gene (6 bases). The CDR3 extends over 17 amino acids. Trimming removed 2 bases from V and 4 bases from J, with 23 bases in between. Germline values: CDR1 DFQATT, CDR2 SNEGSKA (reference sequence). The CDR3 region has the DNA TGCAGTGCTAGATCTCCGACCCGTTCAGGGGTTGTAGAGACCCAGTACTTC. Translation: CSARSPTRSGVVETQYF.

The J gene is TRBJ2-2, the V gene TRBV9; unclear D gene. Germline V gene sequence: CDR1 SGDLS, CDR2 YYNGEE. The CDR3 length is 15 residues. V dropped 1 base and J dropped 0 bases, with 7 bases sitting between them. The CDR3 loop reads CASSVRLANTGELFF. In DNA form, the CDR3 reads TGTGCCAGCAGCGTACGCCTAGCGAACACCGGGGAGCTGTTTTTT.

This chain connects TRBV5-6 to TRBJ2-5, with D perhaps given as TRBD1 or TRBD2 (6 bases each). The CDR3 spans 15 residues. CDR1 is SGHDT and CDR2 is YYEEEE in the germline V gene. The V gene lost 2 bases and the J gene lost 5 bases, with 16 bases spanning the gap. The CDR3 nucleotides are TGTGCCAGCAGCTTTTCGGGGGCCCCCTGGGAGACCCAGTACTTC. Protein product: CASSFSGAPWETQYF.

The genes are TRBV9 and TRBJ2-1; TRBD2 agrees at 9 bases. The DNA end is more similar to TRBJ2-7, so the J call may be wrong. Germline V CDR1 and CDR2: SGDLS, YYNGEE. This CDR3 spans 16 amino acids. The CDR3 coding sequence is TGTGCCAGCAGCGTAGGGCCTAGCGGGGTCCACAATGAGCAGTACTTC. Amino acid sequence: CASSVGPSGVHNEQYF.

This clonotype came up once. V gene TRBV6-1 combines with J gene TRBJ1-2; D is possibly TRBD1 (6 bases). V lost 7 bases to trimming and J lost 1 base, with 13 bases between them. The germline CDR1 and CDR2 sequences are MNHNS and SASEGT. The CDR3 has 14 amino acids. The CDR3 here is CASTPGQFNYGYTF. CDR3 coding DNA: TGTGCCAGCACCCCCGGACAGTTTAACTATGGCTACACCTTC.

This clonotype occurred once. This rearrangement joins TRBV10-3 to TRBJ2-7; D gene unclear. Germline CDR1 and CDR2: ENHRY and SYGVKD. The CDR3 extends over 16 amino acids. V was trimmed by 0 bases and J by 0 bases, leaving 12 bases between them. This CDR3 reads CAISESGQTISYEQYF. CDR3 sequence (DNA): TGTGCCATCAGTGAGTCGGGCCAAACAATCTCCTACGAGCAGTACTTC.

The J gene is TRBJ1-2, the V gene TRBV20-1; D is undetermined. Germline V CDR1 and CDR2: DFQATT, SNEGSKA (reference sequence). The CDR3 runs to 12 residues. V shed 2 bases and J shed 5 bases, with 9 bases lying between them. CDR3 bases: TGCAGTGCTAGACCGGAGGATTATGGCTACACCTTC. Protein: CSARPEDYGYTF.

This clonotype came up many times. This chain joins TRBV29-1 and TRBJ2-7; D ambiguous. Germline CDR1 is SQVTM and CDR2 is ANQGSEA. V was clipped by 0 bases and J by 3 bases, with 6 bases between them. This CDR3 has 12 amino acids. The CDR3 protein is CSVEDSSYEQYF. Written as DNA, the CDR3 is TGCAGCGTTGAAGACAGCAGCTACGAGCAGTACTTC.

In regard to this clonotype: Since a much larger clone is just one base distant, this may be a read error. The chain combines TRBV25-1 with TRBJ1-2, with D tentatively TRBD1 (5 bases). The CDR3 is 14 residues long. Germline CDR1 and CDR2: MGHDK and SYGVNS. V was cut by 8 bases and J by 8 bases, with 21 bases left in between. The CDR3 coding sequence is TGTGCCAGCTACACTCTGGGACCGCCTCGGGGCTACACCTTC. This sequence encodes CASYTLGPPRGYTF.